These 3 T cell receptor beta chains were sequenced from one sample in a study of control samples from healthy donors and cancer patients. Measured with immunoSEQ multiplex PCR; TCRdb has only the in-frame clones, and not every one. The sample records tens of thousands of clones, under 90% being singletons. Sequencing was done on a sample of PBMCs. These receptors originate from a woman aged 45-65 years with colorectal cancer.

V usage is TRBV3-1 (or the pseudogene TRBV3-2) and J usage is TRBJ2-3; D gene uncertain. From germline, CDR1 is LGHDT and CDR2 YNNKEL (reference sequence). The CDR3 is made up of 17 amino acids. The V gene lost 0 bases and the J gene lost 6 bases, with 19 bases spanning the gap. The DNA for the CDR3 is TGTGCCAGCAGCCAAGAAGAAGGGTGGACCCCCGGGGATACGCAGTATTTT. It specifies CASSQEEGWTPGDTQYF.

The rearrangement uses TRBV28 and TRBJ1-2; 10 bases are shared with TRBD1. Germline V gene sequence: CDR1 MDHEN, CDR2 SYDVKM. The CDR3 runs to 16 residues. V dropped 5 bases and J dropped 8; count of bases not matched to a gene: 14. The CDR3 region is CASSLLPGQGSGGYTF. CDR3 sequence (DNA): TGTGCCAGCAGTCTACTACCGGGACAGGGGTCAGGGGGCTACACCTTC.

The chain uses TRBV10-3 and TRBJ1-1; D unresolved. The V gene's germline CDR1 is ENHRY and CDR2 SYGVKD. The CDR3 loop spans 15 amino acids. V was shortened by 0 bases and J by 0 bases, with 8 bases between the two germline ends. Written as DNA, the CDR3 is TGTGCCATCAGTGAGTCTGGGATTATGAACACTGAAGCTTTCTTT. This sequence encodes CAISESGIMNTEAFF.